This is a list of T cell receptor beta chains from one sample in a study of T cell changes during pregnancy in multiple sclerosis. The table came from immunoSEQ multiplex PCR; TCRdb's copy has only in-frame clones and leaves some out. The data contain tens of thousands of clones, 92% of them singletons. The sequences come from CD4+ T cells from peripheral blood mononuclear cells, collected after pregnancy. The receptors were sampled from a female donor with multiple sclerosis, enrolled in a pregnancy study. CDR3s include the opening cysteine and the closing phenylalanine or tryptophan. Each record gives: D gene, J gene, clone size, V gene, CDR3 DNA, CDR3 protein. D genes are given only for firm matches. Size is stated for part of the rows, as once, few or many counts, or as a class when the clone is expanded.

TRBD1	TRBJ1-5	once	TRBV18	TGTGCCAGCTCACCCGGGACAGACAATCAGCCCCAGCATTTT	CASSPGTDNQPQHF
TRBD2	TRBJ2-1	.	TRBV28	TGTGCCAGCAGTTTACCGGCTAGCGGGAGGGCTGATGAGCAGTTCTTC	CASSLPASGRADEQFF
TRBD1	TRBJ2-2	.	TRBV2	TGTGCCAGCAGTCACCGGGACAGTCTCGGGGAGCTGTTTTTT	CASSHRDSLGELFF
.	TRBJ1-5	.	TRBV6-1	TGTGCCAGCAGTTCAGGGGGCAATCAGCCCCAGCATTTT	CASSSGGNQPQHF
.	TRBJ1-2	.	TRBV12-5	TGTGCTAGTGGTTTGGGATCAGGGAACTATGGCTACACCTTC	CASGLGSGNYGYTF
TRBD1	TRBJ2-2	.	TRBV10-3	TGTGCCATCAGTGTGGGACAGGGGATAAACCCCGGGGAGCTGTTTTTT	CAISVGQGINPGELFF
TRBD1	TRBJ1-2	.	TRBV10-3	TGTGCCATCAGTGAGCCAGGGACAGCACTCTATGGCTACACCTTC	CAISEPGTALYGYTF
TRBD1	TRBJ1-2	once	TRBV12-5	TGTGCTAGTGGTCGGGGGGACAGGGGGCGAGTCGGTGGCTACACCTTC	CASGRGDRGRVGGYTF
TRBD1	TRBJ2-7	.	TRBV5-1	TGCGCCAGCAGCTTGGCCGGGACAGCGAGCTCCTACGAGCAGTACTTC	CASSLAGTASSYEQYF
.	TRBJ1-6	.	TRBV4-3	TGCGCCAGCAGCCAAGAAGTGCTTTACACGAATTCACCCCTCCACTTT	CASSQEVLYTNSPLHF
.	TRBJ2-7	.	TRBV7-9	TGTGCCAGCAGCCTTTTCCAGGCAGGCTCCAACGAGCAGTACTTC	CASSLFQAGSNEQYF
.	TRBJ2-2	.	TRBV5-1	TGCGCCAGCAGCTTGCGCGATAGCGGAGGCGCGAACACCGGGGAGCTGTTTTTT	CASSLRDSGGANTGELFF
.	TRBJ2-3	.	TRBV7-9	TGTGCCAGCACCCTAGGAGGGAGTAAGCCGTATTTT	CASTLGGSKPYF
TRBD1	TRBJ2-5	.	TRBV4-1	TGCGCCAGCAGCCAACCTAGACAGGGGCAAGAGACCCAGTACTTC	CASSQPRQGQETQYF
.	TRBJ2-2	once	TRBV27	TGTGCCAGCAGTTTATCGGGGGGTAGGTTCGTGGCCGGGGAGCTGTTTTTT	CASSLSGGRFVAGELFF
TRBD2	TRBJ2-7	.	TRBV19	TGTGCCAGTAGTAGCGGGAGTTTAGGCTACGAGCAGTACTTC	CASSSGSLGYEQYF
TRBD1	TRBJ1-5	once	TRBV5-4	TGTGCCAGCAGCTGGACCGGGACAGGGGGCAATCAGCCCCAGCATTTT	CASSWTGTGGNQPQHF
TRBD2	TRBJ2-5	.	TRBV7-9	TGTGCCAGCAGCTTAGATTCTAGCGGAGTTCAAGAGACCCAGTACTTC	CASSLDSSGVQETQYF
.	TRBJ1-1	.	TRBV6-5	TGTGCCAGCACCCAGGGTTCTGAAGCTTTCTTT	CASTQGSEAFF
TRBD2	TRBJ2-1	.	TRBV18	TGTGCCAGCTCACGAAGCGGGGGCGATAGCTCCTACAATGAGCAGTTCTTC	CASSRSGGDSSYNEQFF
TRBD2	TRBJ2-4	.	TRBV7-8	TGTGCCAGCAGTTCCCCGGACAGGGGGACTAGCGGGAGTAGCCGGGCCAAAAACATTCAGTACTTC	CASSSPDRGTSGSSRAKNIQYF
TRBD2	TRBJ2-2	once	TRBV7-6	TGTGCCAGCAGCTTACTAGCGGGGGCTGGGGTCGGGGAGCTGTTTTTT	CASSLLAGAGVGELFF
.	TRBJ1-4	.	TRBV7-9	TGTGCCAGCAGCTGGGGGGGGTTTCCTGTCCTAAATGAAAAACTGTTTTTT	CASSWGGFPVLNEKLFF
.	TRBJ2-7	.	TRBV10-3	TGTGCCATCAGTGAGTCGGACAAGCAGTACTTC	CAISESDKQYF
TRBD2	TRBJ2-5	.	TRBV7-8	TGTGCCAGCAGTTCCGGGCGGGGGGCCGGAGAGACCCAGTACTTC	CASSSGRGAGETQYF
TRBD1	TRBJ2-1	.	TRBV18	TGTGCCAGCTCCCCGGGACAGGGGGCTTACAATGAGCAGTTCTTC	CASSPGQGAYNEQFF
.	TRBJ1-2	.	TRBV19	TGTGCCAGTAGTCCCACAGGGATCCACTCCTATGGCTACACCTTC	CASSPTGIHSYGYTF
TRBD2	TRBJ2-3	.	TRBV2	TGTGCCAGCAGGGGGACTAGCCGTTCCACAGATACGCAGTATTTT	CASRGTSRSTDTQYF
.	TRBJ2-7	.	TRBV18	TGTGCCAGCTCAAACCGGGATGACTACGAGCAGTACTTC	CASSNRDDYEQYF
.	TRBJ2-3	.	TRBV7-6	TGTGCCAGCAGCCCAGGGGAGGGGGTTTCACAGTATTTT	CASSPGEGVSQYF
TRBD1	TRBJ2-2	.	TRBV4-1	TGCGCCAGCAATTATCCGGGACAGGGGACCGGGGAGCTGTTTTTT	CASNYPGQGTGELFF
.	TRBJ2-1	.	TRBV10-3	TGTGCCATCAGTGAGGAGGGTGAGCAGTTCTTC	CAISEEGEQFF
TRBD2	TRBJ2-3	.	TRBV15	TGTGCCACCAGCAGAGATCGGTTTAAGGCTAGCGGGAGTGATAGGGATACGCAGTATTTT	CATSRDRFKASGSDRDTQYF
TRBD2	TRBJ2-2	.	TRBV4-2	TGTGCCAGCAGCCAATTTGCCGGGACTAGCGGGAACACCGGGGAGCTGTTTTTT	CASSQFAGTSGNTGELFF
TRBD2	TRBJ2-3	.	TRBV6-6	TGTGCCAGCAGTTACACCGGCAGCGGGAGGGATACGCAGTATTTT	CASSYTGSGRDTQYF